This TCR beta chain was identified in a study of control samples from healthy donors and cancer patients. The V gene lost 12 bases and the J gene lost 2 bases, with 10 bases spanning the gap. CDR1 and CDR2 (germline): KGHDR, SFDVKD. The CDR3 consists of 12 residues. The method was immunoSEQ multiplex PCR; TCRdb's version includes in-frame clones alone and lacks a portion of them. This table has 100,000 or so clones, more than 85% appearing once. The sequence was obtained from a man younger than 40 in good health. The chain employs TRBV24-1 and TRBJ1-3; D possibly corresponds to TRBD1 (5 bases). The sequenced material came from blood. The CDR3 here is CAAGTAGNTIYF. In DNA, the CDR3 is TGTGCCGCCGGGACTGCTGGAAACACCATATATTTT.